The 5 T cell receptor beta chains below all came from one sample that was sequenced in a study of identical twins. TCRdb fed the 5' RACE reads into MiXCR, producing one record per CDR3 protein. This table has roughly 190,000 distinct CDR3 sequences, approximately 15% appearing once. Separately, the same data were catalogued under a study of T cells expressing NK-cell markers.

Specimen: CD8+ T cells sorted from blood. All receptors come from a woman aged 18-29 years in good health.

The sample holds a few counts of this clonotype. The rearrangement links TRBV9 to TRBJ2-5; maybe TRBD2 (6 bases). The V gene's germline CDR1 is SGDLS and CDR2 YYNGEE. CDR3 length equals 15 residues. V lost 0 bases, J lost 3 bases, and 12 bases lay in between. The CDR3 coding sequence is TGTGCCAGCAGCGTAGGGCGGGGTATGGAAGAGACCCAGTACTTC. It encodes CASSVGRGMEETQYF.

The table lists this clonotype with a few counts. This chain links TRBV5-1 with TRBJ1-4; TRBD1 might be the D (5 bases). Germline V gives CDR1 SGHRS, CDR2 YFSETQ. CDR3 length: 16 residues. The germline V and J ends were trimmed by 7 bases and 7 bases, with 23 bases remaining between them. This chain's CDR3 is CASVPAIPGSSEKLFF. The CDR3 DNA sequence: TGCGCCAGCGTCCCCGCAATTCCAGGGTCTAGTGAAAAACTGTTTTTT.

This chain links TRBV4-3 with TRBJ2-1, with D uncertain. The germline gives CDR1 LGHNA, CDR2 YSLEER. V gave up 0 bases and J gave up 1 base, with 13 bases separating them. There are 17 residues in the CDR3. CDR3 DNA sequence: TGCGCCAGCAGCCAAGAAGTTGCCGGAACATCCTACAATGAGCAGTTCTTC. Residues: CASSQEVAGTSYNEQFF.

This clonotype has a count of ten or more. The chain employs TRBV20-1 and TRBJ1-1; unclear D gene. V was trimmed by 0 bases and J by 0 bases, leaving 8 bases between them. Looked up from germline, CDR1 is DFQATT and CDR2 is SNEGSKA (reference sequence). This CDR3 contains 14 residues. The DNA for the CDR3 is TGCAGTGCTAGAGATCCGGGAATGAACACTGAAGCTTTCTTT. Its translation: CSARDPGMNTEAFF.

This rearrangement joins TRBV7-9 to TRBJ1-1; D call uncertain. Looked up from germline, CDR1 is SEHNR and CDR2 is FQNEAQ (reference sequence). With 5 bases removed from V and 4 bases from J, the gap between germline ends came to 14 bases. The CDR3 sequence is 14 residues long. This chain's CDR3 is CASSPPAGLTEAFF. CDR3 in DNA: TGTGCCAGCAGCCCCCCGGCCGGCCTCACTGAAGCTTTCTTT. Drawing the rest from reference TRBV7-9 and TRBJ1-1, the complete variable domain is DTGVSQNPRHKITKRGQNVTFRCDPISEHNRLYWYRQTLGQGPEFLTYFQNEAQLEKSRLLSDRFSAERPKGSFSTLEIQRTEQGDSAMYLCASSPPAGLTEAFFGQGTRLTVV.